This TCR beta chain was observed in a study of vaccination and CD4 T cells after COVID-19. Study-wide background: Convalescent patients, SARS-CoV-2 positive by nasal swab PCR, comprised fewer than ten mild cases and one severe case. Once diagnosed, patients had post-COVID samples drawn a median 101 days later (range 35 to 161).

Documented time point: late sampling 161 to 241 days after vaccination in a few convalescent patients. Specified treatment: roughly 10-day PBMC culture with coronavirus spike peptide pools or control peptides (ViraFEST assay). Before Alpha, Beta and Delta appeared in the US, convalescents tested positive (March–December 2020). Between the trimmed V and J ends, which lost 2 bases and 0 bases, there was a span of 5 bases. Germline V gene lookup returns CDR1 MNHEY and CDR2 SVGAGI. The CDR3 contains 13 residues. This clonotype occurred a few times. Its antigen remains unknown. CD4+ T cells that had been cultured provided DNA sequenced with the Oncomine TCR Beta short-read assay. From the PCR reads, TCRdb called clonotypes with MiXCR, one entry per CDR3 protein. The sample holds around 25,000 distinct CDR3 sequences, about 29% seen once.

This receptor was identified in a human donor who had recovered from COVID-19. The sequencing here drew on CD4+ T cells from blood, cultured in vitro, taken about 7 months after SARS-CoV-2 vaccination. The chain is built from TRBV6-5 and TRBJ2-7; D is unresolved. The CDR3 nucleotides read TGTGCCAGCAGTTACCCATCCTCCTACGAGCAGTACTTC. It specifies CASSYPSSYEQYF.